The 6 T cell receptor beta chains given below trace back to one sample, sequenced in a study of PD-L1 blockade in urothelial cancer. Time point: peripheral blood 6 weeks after treatment start. The method was immunoSEQ multiplex PCR; TCRdb's version includes in-frame clones alone and lacks a portion of them. The sample lists tens of thousands of clones, about 90% occurring once. The sample was PBMCs, taken around atezolizumab (anti-PD-L1) treatment. The receptors shown here come from a man in his 60s with urothelial cancer.

This chain uses TRBV6-1 with TRBJ1-1; 7 bases map to TRBD1. Germline V gene lookup returns CDR1 MNHNS and CDR2 SASEGT. With 11 bases clipped from V and 4 bases from J, the junction kept 10 bases outside the gene matches. This CDR3 has 13 residues. CDR3 bases: TGTGCCGGCACCTCGACAGGGACCACTGAAGCTTTCTTT. It specifies CAGTSTGTTEAFF.

The J gene is TRBJ2-7, the V gene TRBV7-9, with D maybe TRBD1 (6 bases). Germline V gives CDR1 SEHNR, CDR2 FQNEAQ (reference sequence). V was clipped by 2 bases and J by 5 bases, with 13 bases between them. The CDR3 covers 14 residues. The CDR3 is CASSLRSDSHEQYF. The CDR3 nucleotides are TGTGCCAGCAGCTTAAGATCGGACAGCCACGAGCAGTACTTC.

This chain uses TRBV27 with TRBJ2-2; 7 bases align to TRBD1. The V segment lost 6 bases and the J segment 2 bases; nucleotides outside the gene matches: 3. The CDR3 totals 14 residues. The germline V gene has CDR1 MNHEY and CDR2 SMNVEV (reference sequence). The CDR3 DNA is TGTGCCAGCAGGTACAGGGGCAACACCGGGGAGCTGTTTTTT. This translates into CASRYRGNTGELFF.

The CDR3: CASTRTSGLGGELFF. CDR3 bases: TGTGCCAGCACCAGGACTAGCGGACTTGGTGGGGAGCTGTTTTTT. The chain combines TRBV9 with TRBJ2-2, with 10 nucleotides matching TRBD2. The CDR3 extends over 15 amino acids. V lost 6 bases and J lost 8; bases outside the gene matches: 10. Germline V gene lookup returns CDR1 SGDLS and CDR2 YYNGEE.

The chain is built from TRBV15 and TRBJ2-5, with D possibly matching TRBD2 (6 bases). Trimming removed 1 base at V and 2 bases at J, with 8 bases between. The germline gives CDR1 LNHNV, CDR2 YYDKDF (reference sequence). This CDR3 is built from 14 residues. CDR3 sequence (DNA): TGTGCCACCAGCAGAGGGGGGGATCAAGAGACCCAGTACTTC. Amino acid sequence: CATSRGGDQETQYF.

The chain is built from TRBV27 and TRBJ2-4, with a tentative D call TRBD1 (6 bases). In germline, CDR1 is MNHEY, CDR2 SMNVEV (reference sequence). The length of the CDR3 is 15 residues. The V and J ends lost 6 bases and 1 base respectively, with 13 bases between them. In DNA, the CDR3 is TGTGCCAGCAGAAGCTACAGGGAGGCCAAAAACATTCAGTACTTC. Translating gives CASRSYREAKNIQYF.